This is a list of T cell receptor beta chains from one sample in a study of T cell repertoires in cytomegalovirus infection. TCRdb independently ran MiXCR on the reads; one entry per CDR3 protein. The sample yields about 310,000 distinct CDR3 sequences, 20% to 25% seen once. Their recognized antigens are unknown. The sequencing here drew on cultured PBMCs, taken from culture after CMV antigen stimulation. The receptor set was obtained from a human donor in good health (CMV status not recorded). Some clones in this sample may be carry-over from other donors' samples. Both conserved end residues are part of each CDR3. The D gene is left open where the match is weak. Clone size is shown for a subset of rows, as once, few, many or a class of expanded clone.

>-|TRBV7-9|-|TRBJ1-1
TGTGCCAGCAGCTTAACGTCCGTTAAGGACACTGAAGCTTTCTTT
CASSLTSVKDTEAFF
>TRBD1|TRBV12-3/TRBV12-4|-|TRBJ1-6
TGTGCCAGCAGTTCCGGGACAGGGGGACGTTCACCCCTCCACTTT
CASSSGTGGRSPLHF
>-|TRBV7-2|few|TRBJ2-3
TGTGCCAGCAGCTTATTGGGCCCCACTAGTTTAGATACGCAGTATTTT
CASSLLGPTSLDTQYF
>TRBD2|TRBV20-1|-|TRBJ2-3
TGCAGTGCTAGACCGGGACTAGGGGCGACAGATACGCAGTATTTT
CSARPGLGATDTQYF
>-|TRBV4-1|few|TRBJ1-2
TGCGCCAGCAGCCAAAAGGGTGGCTACACCTTC
CASSQKGGYTF
>-|TRBV23-1|-|TRBJ2-5
TGCGCCAGCAGTCAGCGCGGTCTCCCCCGTGGGACCCAGTACTTC
CASSQRGLPRGTQYF
>-|TRBV19|-|TRBJ1-2
TGTGCCAGTAGTATTGTCGGAGCAGGGGTGCACTATGGCTACACCTTC
CASSIVGAGVHYGYTF
>-|TRBV27|-|TRBJ2-7
TGTGCCACCATCGGACTCTCTGGGCAGTCCTACGAGCAGTACTTC
CATIGLSGQSYEQYF
>-|TRBV20-1|few|TRBJ1-3
TGCAGTGCTACGGCACAGACCTCTGGAAACACCATATATTTT
CSATAQTSGNTIYF
>-|TRBV25-1|many|TRBJ2-2
TGTGCCAGCAGAAACGAGAACACCGGGGAGCTGTTTTTT
CASRNENTGELFF
>-|TRBV11-3|-|TRBJ1-2
TGTGCCAGCAGCTTAAACTCCGGGTCCTTCTATGGCTACACCTTC
CASSLNSGSFYGYTF
>-|TRBV19|-|TRBJ2-2
TGTGCCAGTCGTGGTGAAGGGGCCGGGGAGCTGTTTTTT
CASRGEGAGELFF
>-|TRBV7-2|-|TRBJ2-7
TGTGCCAGCCTGAGGGAGTACTCCTACGAGCAGTACTTC
CASLREYSYEQYF
>-|TRBV2|-|TRBJ2-2
TGTGCCATAAGACAGAGAGCGAACACCGGGGAGCTGTTTTTT
CAIRQRANTGELFF
>-|TRBV28|-|TRBJ1-1
TGTGCCAGCAGACCCGCCGTCGGACGGGGAGCTTTCTTT
CASRPAVGRGAFF
>TRBD1|TRBV7-6|many|TRBJ2-3
TGTGCCAGCAGCTCTTTGACAGGGCGGGGCACAGATACGCAGTATTTT
CASSSLTGRGTDTQYF
>TRBD2|TRBV27|few|TRBJ2-7
TGTGCCAGCAGTCCTCGGACTAGCGGGAGCACCTACGAGCAGTACTTC
CASSPRTSGSTYEQYF
>-|TRBV5-6|-|TRBJ1-2
TGTGCCAGCAGCTCCAAAGACGGGTTCGGCTACACCTTC
CASSSKDGFGYTF
>TRBD1|TRBV5-4|many|TRBJ1-2
TGTGCCAGCAGCTTCGGACAGGGTAGCTATGGCTACACCTTC
CASSFGQGSYGYTF
>TRBD1|TRBV7-2|-|TRBJ2-3
TGTGCCAGCACTTCCTCGACAGGGGATACGCAGTATTTT
CASTSSTGDTQYF
>TRBD1|TRBV24-1|-|TRBJ2-1
TGTGCCACCAGTGATGCCGGGACAGGGGCTGAGCAGTTCTTC
CATSDAGTGAEQFF
>-|TRBV6-2/TRBV6-3|few|TRBJ2-1
TGTGCCAGCAGGCTCTTCTCCGGGACCGAGCAGTTCTTC
CASRLFSGTEQFF
>-|TRBV9|-|TRBJ2-2
TGTGCCAGCAGCGTAGCCCCCGGCAAGGTTTCCGGGGAGCTGTTTTTT
CASSVAPGKVSGELFF
>-|TRBV25-1|-|TRBJ1-1
TGTGCCCCAGGCAGCCGAGGGACTGAAGCTTTCTTT
CAPGSRGTEAFF
>TRBD1|TRBV28|-|TRBJ1-5
TGTGCCAGCAGTTGGGGGACAGGGGGCGCCGGGAGTCAGCCCCAGCATTTT
CASSWGTGGAGSQPQHF
>-|TRBV6-2/TRBV6-3|-|TRBJ1-6
TGTGCCAGCAACTCGGAAAAGGAATCACCCCTCCACTTT
CASNSEKESPLHF
>TRBD2|TRBV7-2|many|TRBJ2-1
TGTGCCAGCAGCTCAGGACTAGCCCCTTTCGAGGAGCAGTTCTTC
CASSSGLAPFEEQFF
>-|TRBV4-3|-|TRBJ1-2
TGCGCCAGCAGCCAGGAGGCGGGTGGCTACACCTTC
CASSQEAGGYTF
>-|TRBV10-3|-|TRBJ2-5
TGTGCCTCCGGGGGCAGCCAAGAGACCCAGTACTTC
CASGGSQETQYF
>-|TRBV19|once|TRBJ2-2
TGTGCCAGTAATTCACCGTCATTGAACACCGGGGAGCTGTTTTTT
CASNSPSLNTGELFF
>TRBD2|TRBV4-1|many|TRBJ2-3
TGCGCCAGCAGCCAGGGACTAGCAGGCACAGATACGCAGTATTTT
CASSQGLAGTDTQYF
>-|TRBV7-2|many|TRBJ1-2
TGTGCCAGCAGCTTAGCGGGGGCCAGCTCCTATGGCTACACCTTC
CASSLAGASSYGYTF
>-|TRBV19|-|TRBJ1-5
TGTGCCAGTAGTTCCTCAGGGTGGACAAGCAATCAGCCCCAGCATTTT
CASSSSGWTSNQPQHF
>-|TRBV20-1|-|TRBJ2-1
TGCAGTGCTAGTCACGGACTTCTTGAGGGATCCAGGTTCAATGAGCAGTTCTTC
CSASHGLLEGSRFNEQFF
>TRBD2|TRBV11-2|few|TRBJ2-5
TGTGCCAGCAGCTTTGGTGCTAGCGGGAGGGAAGAGACCCAGTACTTC
CASSFGASGREETQYF
>TRBD2|TRBV12-3/TRBV12-4|-|TRBJ2-7
TGTGCCAGCAGATCCCCTTTAGCGGGAGTACACGAGCAGTACTTC
CASRSPLAGVHEQYF
>-|TRBV27|few|TRBJ1-1
TGTGCCAGCAGTTTTCGGGGGGCGTACACTGAAGCTTTCTTT
CASSFRGAYTEAFF
>-|TRBV12-3/TRBV12-4|-|TRBJ1-5
TGTGCCAGCAGTTTAACCCAGGGAATAGGCAATCAGCCCCAGCATTTT
CASSLTQGIGNQPQHF
>-|TRBV4-2|many|TRBJ2-2
TGTGCCAGCAGCCAAGAAGGCAGGGACACCGGGGAGCTGTTTTTT
CASSQEGRDTGELFF
>TRBD1|TRBV11-2|-|TRBJ2-1
TGTGCCAGCAGCTTGCAGGGGGCATTTGGGAATGAGCAGTTCTTC
CASSLQGAFGNEQFF
>-|TRBV29-1|-|TRBJ1-1
TGCAGCGCCGAACAGGGAGCGTTCACTGAAGCTTTCTTT
CSAEQGAFTEAFF
>TRBD2|TRBV9|-|TRBJ2-2
TGTGCCAGCAGCGTAGGAATTAGCGGGACCGGGGAGCTGTTTTTT
CASSVGISGTGELFF
>-|TRBV4-1|few|TRBJ1-1
TGCGCCAGCAGCCTAACAGGGAAAACTGAAGCTTTCTTT
CASSLTGKTEAFF
>TRBD2|TRBV9|-|TRBJ2-5
TGTGCCAGCAGCCCAGGACTAGCGGTCTATCAAGAGACCCAGTACTTC
CASSPGLAVYQETQYF
>TRBD1|TRBV7-8|few|TRBJ1-1
TGTGCCAGCAGCCCATCGACAGGGGGCCGGGTGAACACTGAAGCTTTCTTT
CASSPSTGGRVNTEAFF
>-|TRBV7-2|many|TRBJ2-3
TGTGCCAGCAGCTTAGGTTTCGGCAGGGCCGCAGATACGCAGTATTTT
CASSLGFGRAADTQYF
>-|TRBV7-8|-|TRBJ2-7
TGTGCCAGCAGCTTCCGCACAGTGCTTCGCGAGCAGTACTTC
CASSFRTVLREQYF
>-|TRBV7-2|many|TRBJ2-3
TGTGCCAGCAGCTTTCACGAGAGCACAGATACGCAGTATTTT
CASSFHESTDTQYF
>-|TRBV20-1|-|TRBJ2-7
TGCAGTGCTAGAGGAAGAGGTTCTACCTACGAGCAGTACTTC
CSARGRGSTYEQYF
>-|TRBV7-6|many|TRBJ1-6
TGTGCCAGCAGCCCACTGATAAGGGGTAGTGATTCACCCCTCCACTTT
CASSPLIRGSDSPLHF
>-|TRBV29-1|-|TRBJ1-4
TGCAGCGTTGTACAGGGTGGAGTTGAAAAACTGTTTTTT
CSVVQGGVEKLFF